The clone carrying this T cell receptor beta chain was observed a handful of times. Its cognate antigen is unknown. TCRdb reprocessed the 5' RACE reads with MiXCR, giving one entry per CDR3 protein. The sample holds 350,000 to 600,000 distinct CDR3 sequences; approximately 14% are singletons and the top ten take approximately 0.52%. All of the donors were Caucasians in good health. The record originates from a study of identical twins. Study-wide results and caveats: Analyses of zero insertions could be partly confounded by invariant MAIT and iNKT cells. Insertion counts were lower in abundant cord blood beta clonotypes, a trend that memory repertoires did not show.

Germline CDR1 and CDR2: MDHEN and SYDVKM. The CDR3 is made up of 15 amino acids. V shed 4 bases and J shed 2 bases, with 12 bases lying between them. In addition, the sample was reused for a study of yellow fever vaccine responses in identical twins. That source adds: Twins reportedly had a vaccine T cell response that seemed partly convergent, partly personalized.

The receptor was derived from a woman younger than 30 in good health. The sample consisted of CD4+ T cells sorted from blood. This chain connects TRBV28 to TRBJ1-5; D gene uncertain. Written as DNA, the CDR3 is TGTGCCAGCAGTTCCGCCCTTAGGGGCAATCAGCCCCAGCATTTT. Its protein is CASSSALRGNQPQHF.